This entry lists 21 T cell receptor beta chains sequenced from one sample in a study of blood T cell repertoires in COVID-19. Produced via immunoSEQ multiplex PCR; TCRdb's table is partial and in-frame only. Of 300,000 to 400,000 clones in the sample, 75% to 90% were seen once. Sequencing was performed on PBMCs or T cells enriched from blood (not recorded which). Source of these receptors: a woman in her twenties or thirties who had been exposed to COVID-19.

The chain employs TRBV15 and TRBJ2-7, with unresolved D. The germline V and J ends were trimmed by 0 bases and 8 bases, with 11 bases remaining between them. Germline loops: CDR1 LNHNV, CDR2 YYDKDF (reference sequence). This CDR3 region has 13 residues. This CDR3 is CATSRDRLFQQYF. The CDR3 nucleotides are TGTGCCACCAGCAGAGATAGACTTTTTCAGCAGTACTTC.

This chain connects TRBV10-3 to TRBJ2-7, with 9 bases aligning to TRBD1. The ends lost 0 bases at V and 3 bases at J; junction bases unmatched: 9. This CDR3 comprises 17 residues. From germline, CDR1 is ENHRY and CDR2 SYGVKD. CDR3 DNA: TGTGCCATCAGTGAGTCTTCCCTCGGGACAGGGCTCTACGAGCAGTACTTC. Translation: CAISESSLGTGLYEQYF.

J is TRBJ1-1 and V is TRBV29-1; 10 bases fit TRBD1. This CDR3 has 14 residues. V was pared by 0 bases and J by 4 bases, with 2 bases of the junction left unmatched. The germline CDR1 and CDR2 sequences are SQVTM and ANQGSEA. The CDR3 here is CSVEEWTGGTEAFF. The CDR3 DNA is TGCAGCGTTGAAGAATGGACAGGGGGCACTGAAGCTTTCTTT.

In its sample, this clone was seen once. This chain joins TRBV2 and TRBJ2-4, with 9 positions matching TRBD2. Germline trimming cut 7 bases from V and 4 bases from J; bases unmatched to any gene: 8. The germline CDR1 and CDR2 sequences are SNHLY and FYNNEI. This CDR3 has 15 amino acids. This chain's CDR3 is CASNIAGESKNIQYF. The CDR3 DNA is TGTGCCAGCAATATAGCGGGAGAATCTAAAAACATTCAGTACTTC.

Turning to this clone: The sample has other DNA sequences that encode this CDR3 too. CDR3 nucleotides: TGTGCCAGCTCACCACCGGGACAGGGATCCTACGAGCAGTACTTC. As protein: CASSPPGQGSYEQYF. This sequence joins TRBV18 and TRBJ2-7, with 9 bases lining up with TRBD1. With 0 bases clipped from V and 1 base from J, the junction kept 1 base outside the gene matches. The CDR3 totals 15 residues. The V gene's germline CDR1 is KGHSH and CDR2 LQKENI.

The rearrangement uses TRBV2 and TRBJ1-1; D unclear. The CDR3 loop spans 13 amino acids. The V gene lost 5 bases and the J gene lost 0 bases, with 7 bases spanning the gap. In germline, CDR1 is SNHLY, CDR2 FYNNEI. CDR3 in DNA: TGTGCCAGCAGTACAGCTATGAACACTGAAGCTTTCTTT. Protein product: CASSTAMNTEAFF. The whole variable domain, remainder taken from reference TRBV2 and TRBJ1-1, is EPEVTQTPSHQVTQMGQEVILRCVPISNHLYFYWYRQILGQKVEFLVSFYNNEISEKSEIFDDQFSVERPDGSNFTLKIRSTKLEDSAMYFCASSTAMNTEAFFGQGTRLTVV.

The V gene is TRBV7-2, the J gene TRBJ2-2, with D perhaps matching TRBD1 (5 bases). Germline V CDR1 and CDR2: SGHTA, FQGNSA. The CDR3 runs 15 residues. V dropped 5 bases and J dropped 2 bases, with 12 bases sitting between them. CDR3 bases: TGTGCCAGCAGCCCCAGACAGAGTAACACCGGGGAGCTGTTTTTT. This gives the protein CASSPRQSNTGELFF.

The CDR3, as DNA: TGTGCCAGCAGCCAAAGATCAAGCGGGGAGAAGTTCTTC. Its translation is CASSQRSSGEKFF. The chain combines TRBV3-1 (or the pseudogene TRBV3-2) with TRBJ2-1; 7 nucleotides agree with TRBD2. Germline V gives CDR1 LGHDT, CDR2 YNNKEL (reference sequence). Losses at the gene ends were 2 bases for V and 14 bases for J; bases not matched to a gene: 9. The CDR3 is 13 residues long.

The chain has TRBV7-9 and TRBJ2-5; 11 positions match TRBD2. CDR3 length: 16 residues. CDR1 is SEHNR and CDR2 is FQNEAQ in the germline V gene (reference sequence). The trim removed 0 bases at V and 2 bases at J, leaving 2 bases unmatched. The CDR3 reads CASSLATSGKQETQYF. The DNA of the CDR3 is TGTGCCAGCAGCTTAGCGACTAGCGGGAAACAAGAGACCCAGTACTTC.

The CDR3 DNA is TGTGCCAGCAGCAAAAAGGTGGGACATGCTGGAAACACCATATATTTT. This sequence encodes CASSKKVGHAGNTIYF. V usage is TRBV21-1 and J usage is TRBJ1-3; the D call in the table, TRBD1, was not verified against the DNA. TRBV21-1 constitutes a pseudogene. The CDR3 runs to 16 residues.

The V call is TRBV6-5, the J call TRBJ2-1; 9 nucleotides align to TRBD2. CDR3 length: 15 amino acids. V shed 6 bases, J shed 3 bases, and the junction held 6 bases outside the gene matches. Germline V gene lookup returns CDR1 MNHEY and CDR2 SVGAGI. The CDR3 is CASRIAGDRYNEQFF. The CDR3 nucleotides read TGTGCCAGCAGGATAGCGGGGGACCGCTACAATGAGCAGTTCTTC.

The chain recombines TRBV5-1 with TRBJ1-1; a weak D match, TRBD1 (5 bases). The CDR3 runs 14 residues. The ends were cut back, 7 bases at V and 4 bases at J, with 17 bases in the middle. Germline lookup yields CDR1 SGHRS and CDR2 YFSETQ. The CDR3 reads CASSIQDYGTEAFF. The CDR3 coding sequence is TGCGCCAGCTCGATACAGGATTATGGCACTGAAGCTTTCTTT.

This clone was detected a few times. The rearrangement links TRBV28 to TRBJ2-7, with 7 nucleotides matching TRBD1. In germline, CDR1 is MDHEN, CDR2 SYDVKM. The CDR3 is made up of 15 amino acids. Trimming took 1 base from V and 2 from J; bases not matched to a gene: 5. The CDR3 sequence: CASSLSTGLAYEQYF. The CDR3 DNA reads TGTGCCAGCAGTTTATCGACAGGGCTTGCCTACGAGCAGTACTTC.

V gene TRBV15 combines with J gene TRBJ1-1; 8 positions agree with TRBD1. The CDR3 has 12 amino acids. The junction had 5 bases not matched to a gene; V was cut back by 4 bases and J by 10 bases. The germline gives CDR1 LNHNV, CDR2 YYDKDF (reference sequence). The DNA of the CDR3 is TGTGCCACCAGCATTACAGGGGGTCGAGCTTTCTTT. It translates to CATSITGGRAFF.

This chain joins TRBV7-9 and TRBJ1-6; D not resolved. The CDR3 has 16 amino acids. Looked up from germline, CDR1 is SEHNR and CDR2 is FQNEAQ (reference sequence). The germline V and J ends were trimmed by 6 bases and 7 bases, with 19 bases remaining between them. In DNA form, the CDR3 reads TGTGCCAGCAGTTACCCCCGGGATATTGGGAATTCACCCCTCCACTTT. It codes for CASSYPRDIGNSPLHF.

The chain combines TRBV7-2 with TRBJ1-2; D uncertain. Germline CDR1 is SGHTA and CDR2 is FQGNSA. V lost 6 bases to trimming and J lost 3 bases, with 11 bases between them. CDR3 length equals 13 residues. Written as DNA, the CDR3 is TGTGCCAGCAGGACAACGGCGTACTATGGCTACACCTTC. This translates into CASRTTAYYGYTF.

The V gene is TRBV29-1, the J gene TRBJ1-1; 7 bases align to TRBD1. Per the germline V gene, CDR1 is SQVTM and CDR2 is ANQGSEA. J gave up 5 bases and V 4 bases, and 7 bases lay outside the gene matches. The CDR3 sequence is 13 residues long. The chain's CDR3 is CSVVKGAGTEAFF. CDR3 nucleotide sequence: TGCAGCGTTGTGAAGGGGGCTGGGACTGAAGCTTTCTTT.

The chain carries TRBV25-1 and TRBJ1-2, with 7 bases aligning to TRBD1. The CDR3 consists of 14 residues. The germline V gene encodes CDR1 MGHDK and CDR2 SYGVNS. With V trimmed by 6 bases and J by 5 bases, 9 bases remained unmatched. Here the CDR3 DNA reads TGTGCCAGCAGCCACCAGGGGGTTGGTTATGGCTACACCTTC. Translation gives CASSHQGVGYGYTF.

The CDR3 reads CASSLIRQSNQPQHF. The DNA of the CDR3 is TGTGCCAGCAGCTTAATCAGGCAGTCCAATCAGCCCCAGCATTTT. V is TRBV7-2 and J is TRBJ1-5, with D unresolved. CDR1 is SGHTA, CDR2 FQGNSA, per germline. V lost 2 bases, J lost 3 bases, and 11 bases lay in between. CDR3 length equals 15 residues. The entire variable domain, with the rest obtained from reference TRBV7-2 and TRBJ1-5, is as follows: GAGVSQSPSNKVTEKGKDVELRCDPISGHTALYWYRQSLGQGLEFLIYFQGNSAPDKSGLPSDRFSAERTGGSVSTLTIQRTQQEDSAVYLCASSLIRQSNQPQHFGDGTRLSIL.

The V call is TRBV12-3 or TRBV12-4, the J call TRBJ2-1, with D unresolved. The CDR3 sequence is 10 residues long. The V end was cut by 5 bases, the J end by 11 bases, with 7 bases between. In DNA form, the CDR3 reads TGTGCCAGCAGTGGCTCCCAGCAGTTCTTC. Translated: CASSGSQQFF.

The chain carries TRBV7-2 and TRBJ1-1, with 7 bases identical to TRBD1. Germline trimming cut 5 bases from V and 11 bases from J; bases unmatched to any gene: 11. Per germline, CDR1 SGHTA and CDR2 FQGNSA. The CDR3 length is 13 residues. DNA for the CDR3: TGTGCCAGCAGCCCGAAGCAGGGGGAGGTCGCTTTCTTT. Translating it yields CASSPKQGEVAFF.